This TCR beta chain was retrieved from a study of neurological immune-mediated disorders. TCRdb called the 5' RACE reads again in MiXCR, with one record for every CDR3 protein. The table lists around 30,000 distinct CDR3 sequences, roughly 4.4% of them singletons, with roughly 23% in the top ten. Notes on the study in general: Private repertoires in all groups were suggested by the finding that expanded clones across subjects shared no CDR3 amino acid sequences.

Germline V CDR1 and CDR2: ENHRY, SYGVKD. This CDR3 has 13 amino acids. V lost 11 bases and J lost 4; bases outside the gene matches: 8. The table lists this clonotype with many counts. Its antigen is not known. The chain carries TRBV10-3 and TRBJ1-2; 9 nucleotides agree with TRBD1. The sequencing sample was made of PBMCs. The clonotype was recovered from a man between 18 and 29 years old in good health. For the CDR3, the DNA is TGTGCCTTGAAACAGGGGGCTCTCTATGGCTACACCTTC. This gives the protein CALKQGALYGYTF.